The clone carrying this T cell receptor (beta chain) was counted only a few times. As yet, its antigen is unknown. This specimen comes from a study of shared clonotypes between healthy human individuals. Findings and limits, study-wide: With a few donors compared, roughly 5% of naive CD4 clonotypes were shared.

Germline V lookup: CDR1 SNHLY, CDR2 FYNNEI. CDR3 length equals 13 residues. V was cut by 5 bases and J by 4 bases, with 9 bases left in between. It was into CD45RA+ naive and CD45RA-negative memory subsets that the CD4+ cells were split. The repertoire was sequenced with immunoSEQ multiplex PCR; TCRdb's copy has only in-frame clones and lacks some. This table holds a few million clones, more than 80% found once. This TCR was recovered from a man younger than 35 in good health. The source material was naive CD4+ T cells sorted from blood. Subset defined: CD45RA+ positively selected. V gene TRBV2 combines with J gene TRBJ1-5, with TRBD1 as a possible D gene (5 bases). The CDR3 region is CASSLDINQPQHF. The CDR3 region has the DNA TGTGCCAGCAGTCTGGACATAAATCAGCCCCAGCATTTT.